This T cell receptor beta chain is from a study of blood T cell repertoires in COVID-19. Trimming removed 1 base from V and 1 base from J, with 8 bases in between. The germline gives CDR1 GTSNPN, CDR2 SVGIG (reference sequence). The CDR3 extends over 13 amino acids. The data were produced by immunoSEQ multiplex PCR, yet TCRdb's version contains in-frame clones alone and is incomplete. The sample has hundreds of thousands of clones; 90% are singletons. This sequence was found in a man younger than 40 who had recovered from COVID-19. The V gene is TRBV30, the J gene TRBJ2-7; tentative D call: TRBD2 (5 bases). Specimen: PBMCs or T cells enriched from blood (not recorded which). The CDR3 DNA sequence: TGTGCCTGGAGTGGCGGGCAATCCTACGAGCAGTACTTC. Amino acids: CAWSGGQSYEQYF. The variable domain in full, with the rest retrieved from reference TRBV30 and TRBJ2-7, is SQTIHQWPATLVQPVGSPLSLECTVEGTSNPNLYWYRQAAGRGLQLLFYSVGIGQISSEVPQNLSASRPQDRQFILSSKKLLLSDSGFYLCAWSGGQSYEQYFGPGTRLTVT.